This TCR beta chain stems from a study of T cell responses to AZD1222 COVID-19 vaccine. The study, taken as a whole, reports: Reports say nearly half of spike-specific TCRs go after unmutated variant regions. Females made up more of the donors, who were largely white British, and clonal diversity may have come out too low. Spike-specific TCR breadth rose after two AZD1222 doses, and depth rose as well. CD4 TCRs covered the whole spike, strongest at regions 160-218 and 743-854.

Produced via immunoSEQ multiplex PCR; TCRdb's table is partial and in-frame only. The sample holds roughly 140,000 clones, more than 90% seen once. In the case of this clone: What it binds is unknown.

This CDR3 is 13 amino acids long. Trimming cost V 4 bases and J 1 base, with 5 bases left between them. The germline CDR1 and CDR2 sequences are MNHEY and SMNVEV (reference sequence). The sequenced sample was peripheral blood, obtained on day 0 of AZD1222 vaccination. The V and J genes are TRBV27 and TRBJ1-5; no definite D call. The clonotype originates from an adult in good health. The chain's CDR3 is CASSYSSNQPQHF. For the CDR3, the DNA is TGTGCCAGCAGTTACAGCAGCAATCAGCCCCAGCATTTT.